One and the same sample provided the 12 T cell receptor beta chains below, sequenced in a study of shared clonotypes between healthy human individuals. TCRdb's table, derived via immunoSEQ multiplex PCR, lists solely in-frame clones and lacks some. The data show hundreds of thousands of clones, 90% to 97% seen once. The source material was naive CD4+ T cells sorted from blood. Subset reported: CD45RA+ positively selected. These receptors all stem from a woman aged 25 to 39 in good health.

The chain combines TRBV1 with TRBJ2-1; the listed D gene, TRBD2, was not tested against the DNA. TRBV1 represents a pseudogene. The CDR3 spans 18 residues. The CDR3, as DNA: TGCACCAGCAGCCAAGGAACTAGCGGGAGGAATTCCTACAATGAGCAGTTCTTC. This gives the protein CTSSQGTSGRNSYNEQFF.

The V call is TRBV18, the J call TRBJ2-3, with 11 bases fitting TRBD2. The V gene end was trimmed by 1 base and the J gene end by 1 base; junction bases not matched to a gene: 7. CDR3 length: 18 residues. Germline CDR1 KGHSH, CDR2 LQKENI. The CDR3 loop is CASSPQLAGVAGTDTQYF. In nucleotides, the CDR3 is TGTGCCAGCTCACCACAACTAGCGGGAGTAGCAGGCACAGATACGCAGTATTTT.

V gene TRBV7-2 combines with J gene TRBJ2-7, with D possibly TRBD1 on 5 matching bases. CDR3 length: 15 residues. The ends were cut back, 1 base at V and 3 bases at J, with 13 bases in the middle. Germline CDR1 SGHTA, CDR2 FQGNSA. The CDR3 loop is CASSLGQGRGYEQYF. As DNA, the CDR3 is TGTGCCAGCAGCTTAGGCCAGGGTCGAGGCTACGAGCAGTACTTC.

CDR3 amino acids: CAANSPYEQYF. CDR3 nucleotide sequence: TGTGCGGCGAACAGTCCCTACGAGCAGTACTTC. The V and J genes are TRBV28 and TRBJ2-5; D unresolved. The J call may not be correct, given that the DNA end is closer to TRBJ2-7. The CDR3 contains 11 residues. The V gene's germline CDR1 is MDHEN and CDR2 SYDVKM.

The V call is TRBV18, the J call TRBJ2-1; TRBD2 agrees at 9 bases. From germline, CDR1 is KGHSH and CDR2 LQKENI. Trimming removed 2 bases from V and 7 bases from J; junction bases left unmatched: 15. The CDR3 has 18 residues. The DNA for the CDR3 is TGTGCCAGCTCACCAAAACGAGCGGGAGGTAATATCGGGAATGAGCAGTTCTTC. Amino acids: CASSPKRAGGNIGNEQFF.

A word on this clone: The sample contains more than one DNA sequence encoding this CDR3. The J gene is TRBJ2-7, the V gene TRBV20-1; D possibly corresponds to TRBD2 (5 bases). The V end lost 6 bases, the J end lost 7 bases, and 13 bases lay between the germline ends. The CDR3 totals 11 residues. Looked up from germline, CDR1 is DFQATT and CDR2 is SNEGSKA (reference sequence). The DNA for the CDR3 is TGCAGTGCAAGGACGGGATATGAGCAGTACTTC. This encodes CSARTGYEQYF.

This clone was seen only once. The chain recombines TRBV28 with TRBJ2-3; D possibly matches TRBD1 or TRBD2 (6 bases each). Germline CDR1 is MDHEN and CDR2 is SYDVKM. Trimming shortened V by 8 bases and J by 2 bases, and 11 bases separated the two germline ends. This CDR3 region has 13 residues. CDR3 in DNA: TGTGCCAGCGACCGGGGGCCCACAGATACGCAGTATTTT. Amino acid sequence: CASDRGPTDTQYF.

CDR3 sequence reads: CASSYVGGPYEQYF. CDR3 sequence (DNA): TGTGCCAGCAGTTACGTGGGAGGGCCCTACGAGCAGTACTTC. The rearrangement links TRBV6-6 to TRBJ2-7, with TRBD2 matching over 7 bases. CDR1 is MNHNY and CDR2 is SVGAGI in the germline V gene (reference sequence). There are 14 residues in the CDR3. V shed 2 bases and J 2 bases; nucleotides not matched to a gene: 3.

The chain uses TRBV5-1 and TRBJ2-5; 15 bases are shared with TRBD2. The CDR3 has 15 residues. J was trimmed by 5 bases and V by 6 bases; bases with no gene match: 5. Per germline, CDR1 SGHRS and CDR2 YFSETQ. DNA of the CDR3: TGCGCCAGCATGGGACTAGCGGGAGGCGGGGAGACCCAGTACTTC. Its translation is CASMGLAGGGETQYF.

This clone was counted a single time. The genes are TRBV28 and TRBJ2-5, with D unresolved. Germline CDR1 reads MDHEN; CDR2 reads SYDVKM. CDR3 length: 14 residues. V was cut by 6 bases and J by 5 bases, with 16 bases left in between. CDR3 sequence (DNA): TGTGCCAGCAGCCGCTTGGGCGCAAGGGAGACCCAGTACTTC. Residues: CASSRLGARETQYF.

CDR3 residues: CASSQGQGSGANVLTF. The CDR3 DNA reads TGCGCCAGCAGCCAAGGTCAAGGCTCTGGGGCCAACGTCCTGACTTTC. The rearrangement uses TRBV4-1 and TRBJ2-6, with D unresolved. V gave up 1 base and J gave up 0 bases, with 7 bases separating them. The CDR3 is 16 amino acids. Germline CDR1 is MGHRA and CDR2 is YSYEKL.

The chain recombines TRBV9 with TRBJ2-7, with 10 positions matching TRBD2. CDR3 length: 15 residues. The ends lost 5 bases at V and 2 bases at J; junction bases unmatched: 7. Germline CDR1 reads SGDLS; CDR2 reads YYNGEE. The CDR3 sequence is CASRKGLASTYEQYF. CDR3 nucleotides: TGTGCCAGCAGAAAGGGACTAGCGTCTACCTACGAGCAGTACTTC. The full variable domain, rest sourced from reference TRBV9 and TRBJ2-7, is DSGVTQTPKHLITATGQRVTLRCSPRSGDLSVYWYQQSLDQGLQFLIQYYNGEERAKGNILERFSAQQFPDLHSELNLSSLELGDSALYFCASRKGLASTYEQYFGPGTRLTVT.